This T cell receptor beta chain comes out of a study of blood T cell repertoires in COVID-19. Study details: Nucleic acid was either cDNA or gDNA, and it came from T cells, B-cell-depleted T cells, or PBMCs.

V was clipped by 4 bases and J by 7 bases, with 5 bases between them. The CDR3 is 11 residues long. CDR1 is MDHEN and CDR2 is SYDVKM in the germline V gene. Per the original data handling: By means of reference gene primer amplification, nucleated cell counts were estimated. Sequencing used immunoSEQ multiplex PCR; TCRdb keeps in-frame clones, though not all of them. V and J calls plus clone size are reproduced from that table; the DNA served to infer D and trimming. The sample has about 330,000 clones, roughly 88% seen once. This clonotype was sampled from a woman aged 45-65 years with active or convalescent COVID-19. This chain joins TRBV28 and TRBJ2-1; D not certain. The sequencing input was peripheral blood. The CDR3 spells CASSSRNEQFF. DNA for the CDR3: TGTGCCAGCAGTTCCCGGAATGAGCAGTTCTTC.